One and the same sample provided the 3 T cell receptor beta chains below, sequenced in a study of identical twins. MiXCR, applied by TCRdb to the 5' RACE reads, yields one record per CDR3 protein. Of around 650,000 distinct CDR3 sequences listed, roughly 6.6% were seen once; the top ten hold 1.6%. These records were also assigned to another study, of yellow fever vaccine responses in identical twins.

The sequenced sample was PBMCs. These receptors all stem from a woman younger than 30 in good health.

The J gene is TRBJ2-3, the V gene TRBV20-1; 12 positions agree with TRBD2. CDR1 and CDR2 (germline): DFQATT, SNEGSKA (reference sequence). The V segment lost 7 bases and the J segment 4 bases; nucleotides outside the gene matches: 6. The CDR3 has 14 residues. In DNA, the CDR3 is TGCAGTGGTGGACTAGCGGGGAGGGCAGATACGCAGTATTTT. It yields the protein CSGGLAGRADTQYF.

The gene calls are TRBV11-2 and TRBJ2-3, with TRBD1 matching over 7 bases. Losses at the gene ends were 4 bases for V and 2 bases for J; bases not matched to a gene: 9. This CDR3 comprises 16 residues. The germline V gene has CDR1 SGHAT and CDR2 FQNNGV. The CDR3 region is CASSSDRVGPTDTQYF. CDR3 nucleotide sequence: TGTGCCAGCAGCTCCGACAGGGTGGGCCCCACAGATACGCAGTATTTT. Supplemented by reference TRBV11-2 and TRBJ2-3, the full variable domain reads EAGVAQSPRYKIIEKRQSVAFWCNPISGHATLYWYQQILGQGPKLLIQFQNNGVVDDSQLPKDRFSAERLKGVDSTLKIQPAKLEDSAVYLCASSSDRVGPTDTQYFGPGTRLTVL.

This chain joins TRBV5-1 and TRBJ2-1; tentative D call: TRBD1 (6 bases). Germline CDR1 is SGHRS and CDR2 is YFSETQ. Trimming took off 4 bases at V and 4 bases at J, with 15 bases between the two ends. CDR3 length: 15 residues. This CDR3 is CASSLGQRFYNEQFF. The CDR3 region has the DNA TGCGCCAGCAGCCTCGGACAGCGCTTTTACAATGAGCAGTTCTTC.